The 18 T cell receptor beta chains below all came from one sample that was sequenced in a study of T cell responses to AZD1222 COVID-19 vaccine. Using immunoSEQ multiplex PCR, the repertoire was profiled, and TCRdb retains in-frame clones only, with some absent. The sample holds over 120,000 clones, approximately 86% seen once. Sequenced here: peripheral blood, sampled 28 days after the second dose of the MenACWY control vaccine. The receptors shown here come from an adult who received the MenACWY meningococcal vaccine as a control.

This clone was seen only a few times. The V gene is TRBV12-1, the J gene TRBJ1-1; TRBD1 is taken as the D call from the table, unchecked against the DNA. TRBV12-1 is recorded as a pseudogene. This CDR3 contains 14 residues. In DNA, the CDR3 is TGTGCCAGCAGCTTGACCCAGGAAAACACTGAAGCTTTCTTT. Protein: CASSLTQENTEAFF.

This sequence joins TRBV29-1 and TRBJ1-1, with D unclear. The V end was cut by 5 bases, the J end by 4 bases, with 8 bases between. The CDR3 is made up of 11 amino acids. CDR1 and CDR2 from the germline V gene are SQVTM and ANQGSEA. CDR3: CSVRAGTEAFF. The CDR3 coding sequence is TGCAGCGTTCGGGCGGGCACTGAAGCTTTCTTT. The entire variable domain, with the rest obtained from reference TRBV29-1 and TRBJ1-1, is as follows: SAVISQKPSRDICQRGTSLTIQCQVDSQVTMMFWYRQQPGQSLTLIATANQGSEATYESGFVIDKFPISRPNLTFSTLTVSNMSPEDSSIYLCSVRAGTEAFFGQGTRLTVV.

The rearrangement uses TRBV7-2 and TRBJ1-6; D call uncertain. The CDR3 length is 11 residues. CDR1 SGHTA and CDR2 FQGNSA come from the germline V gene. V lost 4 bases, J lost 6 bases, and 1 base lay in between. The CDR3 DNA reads TGTGCCAGCAGCTCTAATTCACCCCTCCACTTT. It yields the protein CASSSNSPLHF.

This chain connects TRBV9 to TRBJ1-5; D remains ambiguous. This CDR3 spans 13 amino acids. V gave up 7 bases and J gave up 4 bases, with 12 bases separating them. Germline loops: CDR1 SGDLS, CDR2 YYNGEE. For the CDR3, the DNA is TGTGCCAGCGGCGCCTTAGGGAATCAGCCCCAGCATTTT. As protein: CASGALGNQPQHF. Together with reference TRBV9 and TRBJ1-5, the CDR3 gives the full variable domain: DSGVTQTPKHLITATGQRVTLRCSPRSGDLSVYWYQQSLDQGLQFLIQYYNGEERAKGNILERFSAQQFPDLHSELNLSSLELGDSALYFCASGALGNQPQHFGDGTRLSIL.

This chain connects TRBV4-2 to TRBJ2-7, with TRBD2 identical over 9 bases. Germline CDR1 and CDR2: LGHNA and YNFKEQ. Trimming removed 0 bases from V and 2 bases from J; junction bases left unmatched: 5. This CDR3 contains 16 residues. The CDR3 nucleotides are TGTGCCAGCAGCCAAGAGGGAGCGGGGGGCCCCTACGAGCAGTACTTC. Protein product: CASSQEGAGGPYEQYF.

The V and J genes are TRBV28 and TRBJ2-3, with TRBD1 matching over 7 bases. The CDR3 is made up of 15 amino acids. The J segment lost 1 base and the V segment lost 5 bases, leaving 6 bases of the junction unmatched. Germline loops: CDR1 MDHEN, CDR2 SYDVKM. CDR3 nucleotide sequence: TGTGCCAGCAGTGCTCCCGGGACAGGCACAGATACGCAGTATTTT. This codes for CASSAPGTGTDTQYF. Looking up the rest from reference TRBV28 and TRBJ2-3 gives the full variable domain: DVKVTQSSRYLVKRTGEKVFLECVQDMDHENMFWYRQDPGLGLRLIYFSYDVKMKEKGDIPEGYSVSREKKERFSLILESASTNQTSMYLCASSAPGTGTDTQYFGPGTRLTVL.

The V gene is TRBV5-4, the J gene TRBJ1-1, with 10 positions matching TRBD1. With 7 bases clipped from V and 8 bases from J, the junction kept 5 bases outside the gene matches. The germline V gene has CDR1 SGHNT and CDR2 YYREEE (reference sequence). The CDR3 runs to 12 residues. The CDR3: CASLRDRGEAFF. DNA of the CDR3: TGTGCCAGCCTACGGGACAGGGGCGAAGCTTTCTTT.

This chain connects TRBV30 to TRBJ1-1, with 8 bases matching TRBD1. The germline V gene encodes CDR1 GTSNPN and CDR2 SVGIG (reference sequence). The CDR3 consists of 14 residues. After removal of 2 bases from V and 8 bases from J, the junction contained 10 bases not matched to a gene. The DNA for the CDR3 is TGTGCCTGGAGTATAGGGCAGGGGGCCGGGGAAGCTTTCTTT. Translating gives CAWSIGQGAGEAFF.

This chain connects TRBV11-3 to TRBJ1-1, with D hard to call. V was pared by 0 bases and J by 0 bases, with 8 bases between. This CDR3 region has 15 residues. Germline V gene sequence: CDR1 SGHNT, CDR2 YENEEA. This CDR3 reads CASSLDWRVNTEAFF. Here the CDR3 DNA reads TGTGCCAGCAGCTTAGATTGGCGAGTGAACACTGAAGCTTTCTTT.

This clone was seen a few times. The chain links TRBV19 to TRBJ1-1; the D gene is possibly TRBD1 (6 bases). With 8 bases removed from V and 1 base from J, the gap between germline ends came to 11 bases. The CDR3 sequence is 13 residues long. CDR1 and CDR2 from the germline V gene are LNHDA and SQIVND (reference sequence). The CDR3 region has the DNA TGTGCCAGTCTGGACAGACCGAACACTGAAGCTTTCTTT. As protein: CASLDRPNTEAFF.

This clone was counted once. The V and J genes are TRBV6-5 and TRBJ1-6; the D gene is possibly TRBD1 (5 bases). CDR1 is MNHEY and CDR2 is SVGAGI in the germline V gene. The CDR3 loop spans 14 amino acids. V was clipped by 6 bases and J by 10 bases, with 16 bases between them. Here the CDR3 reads CASRGDGDGSPLHF. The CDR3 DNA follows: TGTGCCAGCAGGGGGGACGGTGACGGATCACCCCTCCACTTT.

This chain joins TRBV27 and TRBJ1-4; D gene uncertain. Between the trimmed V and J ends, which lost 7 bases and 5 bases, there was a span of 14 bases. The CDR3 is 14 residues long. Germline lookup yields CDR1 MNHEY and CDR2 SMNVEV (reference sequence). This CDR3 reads CASKTLSPNEKLFF. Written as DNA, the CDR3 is TGTGCCAGCAAGACTCTTAGCCCGAATGAAAAACTGTTTTTT.

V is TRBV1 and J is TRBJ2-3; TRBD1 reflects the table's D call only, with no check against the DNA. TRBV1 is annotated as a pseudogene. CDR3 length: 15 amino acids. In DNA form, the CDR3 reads TGCACCAGCAGCCCTGACCCAGGGCGAATGGATACGCAGTATTTT. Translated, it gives CTSSPDPGRMDTQYF.

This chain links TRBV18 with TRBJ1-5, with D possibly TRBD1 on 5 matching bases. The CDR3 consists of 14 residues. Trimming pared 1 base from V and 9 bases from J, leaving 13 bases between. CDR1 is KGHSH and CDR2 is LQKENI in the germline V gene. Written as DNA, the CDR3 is TGTGCCAGCTCACCACTCACAGGAAAGGGGCCCCAGCATTTT. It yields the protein CASSPLTGKGPQHF.

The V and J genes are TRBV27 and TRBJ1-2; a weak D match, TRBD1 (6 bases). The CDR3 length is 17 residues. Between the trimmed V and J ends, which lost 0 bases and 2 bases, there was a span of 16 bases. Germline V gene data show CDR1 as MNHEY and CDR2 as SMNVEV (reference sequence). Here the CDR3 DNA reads TGTGCCAGCAGTTTATCGTCGGGGGCAGGGTCGAACTATGGCTACACCTTC. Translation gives CASSLSSGAGSNYGYTF.

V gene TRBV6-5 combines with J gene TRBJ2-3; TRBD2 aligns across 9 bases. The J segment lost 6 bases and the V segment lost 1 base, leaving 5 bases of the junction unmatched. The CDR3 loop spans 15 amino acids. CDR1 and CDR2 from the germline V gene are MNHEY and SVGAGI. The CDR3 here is CASSYLIAGVDTQYF. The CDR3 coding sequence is TGTGCCAGCAGTTACTTAATAGCGGGGGTGGATACGCAGTATTTT.

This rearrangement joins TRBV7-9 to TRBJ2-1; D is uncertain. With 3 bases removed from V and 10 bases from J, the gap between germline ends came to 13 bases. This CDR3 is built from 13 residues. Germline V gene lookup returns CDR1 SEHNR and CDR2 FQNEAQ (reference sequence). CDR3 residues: CASSLVAVGEQFF. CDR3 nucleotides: TGTGCCAGCAGCTTGGTTGCGGTCGGGGAGCAGTTCTTC.

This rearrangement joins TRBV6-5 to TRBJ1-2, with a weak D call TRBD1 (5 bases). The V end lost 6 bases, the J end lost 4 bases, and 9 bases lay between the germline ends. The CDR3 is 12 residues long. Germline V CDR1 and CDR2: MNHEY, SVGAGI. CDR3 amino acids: CASSSGGYGYTF. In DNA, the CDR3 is TGTGCCAGCAGCTCGGGGGGCTATGGCTACACCTTC.